This T cell receptor (beta chain) emerged from a study of blood T cell repertoires in COVID-19. Whole-study context: The United States, Italy and Spain supplied acute and convalescent COVID-19 samples. From T cells, B-cell-depleted T cells, or PBMCs came the material, which was cDNA or gDNA.

Data came from immunoSEQ multiplex PCR; TCRdb stores just in-frame clones and leaves some out. The sample consists of 130,000 or so clones, around 80% of them appearing once. Germline CDR1 is SGHVS and CDR2 is FNYEAQ. CDR3 length: 15 residues. V lost 5 bases and J lost 2, with 16 bases in between. The receptor was isolated from a man in his sixties with active or convalescent COVID-19. V gene TRBV7-6 combines with J gene TRBJ2-7; TRBD2 is a possible D gene (5 bases). The sequencing input was peripheral blood. The CDR3 nucleotides read TGTGCCAGCAGCCCCATCGGACTGGAACCCTACGAGCAGTACTTC. Its protein product is CASSPIGLEPYEQYF.